This T cell receptor beta chain was sequenced during a study of control samples from healthy donors and cancer patients. The data were produced by immunoSEQ multiplex PCR, yet TCRdb's version contains in-frame clones alone and is incomplete. The profile shows tens of thousands of clones, 91% of them singletons. Material: PBMCs. The TCR originated in a woman between 40 and 55 years old with head and neck cancer.

In DNA form, the CDR3 reads TGTGCCAGCAGCCAGAGGGGTTCCTATGGCTACACCTTC. Its protein product is CASSQRGSYGYTF. The chain carries TRBV3-1 (or the pseudogene TRBV3-2) and TRBJ1-2; a possible D gene is TRBD1 (5 bases). The V end was cut by 3 bases, the J end by 4 bases, with 9 bases between. The CDR3 runs to 13 residues. Germline loops: CDR1 LGHDT, CDR2 YNNKEL (reference sequence).